Listed below are T cell receptor beta chains from one sample, sequenced in a study of blood T cell repertoires in COVID-19. The protocol was immunoSEQ multiplex PCR, while the TCRdb copy is restricted to in-frame clones and leaves out a portion. Here the sample spans 140,000 or so clones, approximately 83% being singletons. Source material: peripheral blood. These receptors all come from a human donor in a cohort sampled during active COVID-19. The CDR3 runs from the conserved cysteine through the conserved F or W. Each record gives: clone size, D gene, V gene, J gene, CDR3 protein, CDR3 DNA. A D gene is named only where the DNA matches it firmly. Clone size is given for some rows only: seen once, a few or many times, or a class if the clone is expanded.

clone size: .
D gene: TRBD1
V gene: TRBV7-9
J gene: TRBJ2-1
CDR3 protein: CASTIQDREKQFF
CDR3 DNA: TGTGCCAGCACCATCCAAGACAGGGAAAAGCAGTTCTTC

clone size: .
D gene: TRBD2
V gene: TRBV24-1
J gene: TRBJ2-2
CDR3 protein: CATSREDLDTGELFF
CDR3 DNA: TGTGCCACCAGCCGGGAGGACCTGGACACCGGGGAGCTGTTTTTT

clone size: .
D gene: TRBD1
V gene: TRBV11-2
J gene: TRBJ2-3
CDR3 protein: CASSLVRDRVKDTQYF
CDR3 DNA: TGTGCCAGCAGCTTAGTAAGGGACAGGGTAAAGGATACGCAGTATTTT

clone size: .
D gene: .
V gene: TRBV6-5
J gene: TRBJ1-2
CDR3 protein: CASSRNRDSDGYTF
CDR3 DNA: TGTGCCAGCAGTCGAAACAGGGATTCGGATGGCTACACCTTC

clone size: .
D gene: TRBD1
V gene: TRBV10-3
J gene: TRBJ1-6
CDR3 protein: CAISRDRGKSPLHF
CDR3 DNA: TGTGCCATCAGCAGGGACAGGGGGAAGTCACCCCTCCACTTT

clone size: .
D gene: TRBD2
V gene: TRBV13
J gene: TRBJ2-3
CDR3 protein: CASSHGTSGGRTDTQYF
CDR3 DNA: TGTGCCAGCAGCCACGGGACTAGCGGGGGACGCACAGATACGCAGTATTTT

clone size: .
D gene: TRBD2
V gene: TRBV5-8
J gene: TRBJ2-7
CDR3 protein: CASHRGGPYEQYF
CDR3 DNA: TGTGCCAGCCACCGGGGGGGGCCCTACGAGCAGTACTTC

clone size: .
D gene: TRBD2
V gene: TRBV27
J gene: TRBJ2-3
CDR3 protein: CASQLAGGADTQYF
CDR3 DNA: TGTGCCAGCCAACTAGCGGGTGGGGCAGATACGCAGTATTTT

clone size: .
D gene: .
V gene: TRBV28
J gene: TRBJ1-2
CDR3 protein: CASSLTGVVGYTF
CDR3 DNA: TGTGCCAGCAGTTTAACCGGGGTGGTGGGCTACACCTTC

clone size: .
D gene: TRBD1
V gene: TRBV5-1
J gene: TRBJ1-2
CDR3 protein: CASTPEGAGYGYTF
CDR3 DNA: TGCGCCAGCACCCCAGAGGGGGCGGGCTATGGCTACACCTTC

clone size: .
D gene: .
V gene: TRBV28
J gene: TRBJ1-3
CDR3 protein: CASVSNGGNTIYF
CDR3 DNA: TGTGCCAGTGTGTCAAACGGTGGAAACACCATATATTTT

clone size: .
D gene: .
V gene: TRBV9
J gene: TRBJ1-2
CDR3 protein: CASSAQLDGYTF
CDR3 DNA: TGTGCCAGCAGCGCCCAGTTGGATGGCTACACCTTC

clone size: .
D gene: .
V gene: TRBV10-3
J gene: TRBJ1-1
CDR3 protein: CAISVGASEAFF
CDR3 DNA: TGTGCCATCAGTGTAGGGGCTAGTGAAGCTTTCTTT

clone size: .
D gene: TRBD1
V gene: TRBV9
J gene: TRBJ2-1
CDR3 protein: CASSVGQGVYNEQFF
CDR3 DNA: TGTGCCAGCAGCGTTGGACAGGGTGTCTACAATGAGCAGTTCTTC

clone size: .
D gene: .
V gene: TRBV5-1
J gene: TRBJ2-7
CDR3 protein: CASSLFQGYEQYF
CDR3 DNA: TGCGCCAGCAGCTTGTTCCAGGGCTACGAGCAGTACTTC

clone size: .
D gene: .
V gene: TRBV5-4
J gene: TRBJ2-1
CDR3 protein: CASSPRVSSYNEQFF
CDR3 DNA: TGTGCCAGCAGCCCGCGGGTTAGCTCCTACAATGAGCAGTTCTTC

clone size: few
D gene: .
V gene: TRBV6-6
J gene: TRBJ1-6
CDR3 protein: CASSPRTGNSPLHF
CDR3 DNA: TGTGCCAGCAGTCCACGGACGGGAAATTCACCCCTCCACTTT

clone size: .
D gene: .
V gene: TRBV20-1
J gene: TRBJ1-1
CDR3 protein: CSASAFRDTNRAEAFF
CDR3 DNA: TGCAGTGCTAGTGCCTTCCGGGACACCAACAGGGCTGAAGCTTTCTTT

clone size: once
D gene: .
V gene: TRBV10-3
J gene: TRBJ2-3
CDR3 protein: CAISESRGGRSLDTQYF
CDR3 DNA: TGTGCCATCAGTGAGTCTAGGGGGGGGCGATCCCTAGATACGCAGTATTTT

clone size: once
D gene: .
V gene: TRBV7-9
J gene: TRBJ2-1
CDR3 protein: CASSPGGGTYNEQFF
CDR3 DNA: TGTGCCAGCAGCCCAGGAGGGGGCACCTACAATGAGCAGTTCTTC

clone size: once
D gene: TRBD1
V gene: TRBV12-3/TRBV12-4
J gene: TRBJ1-4
CDR3 protein: CAVTGGALEKLFF
CDR3 DNA: TGTGCCGTGACAGGGGGCGCGCTAGAAAAACTGTTTTTT

clone size: few
D gene: .
V gene: TRBV5-1
J gene: TRBJ2-5
CDR3 protein: CASSWGHPFPQETQYF
CDR3 DNA: TGCGCCAGCAGCTGGGGACACCCTTTTCCTCAAGAGACCCAGTACTTC

clone size: .
D gene: .
V gene: TRBV7-9
J gene: TRBJ1-1
CDR3 protein: CASNRARGMNTEAFF
CDR3 DNA: TGTGCCAGCAATCGAGCAAGGGGTATGAACACTGAAGCTTTCTTT

clone size: .
D gene: TRBD2
V gene: TRBV6-5
J gene: TRBJ2-2
CDR3 protein: CASTRTSTATGELFF
CDR3 DNA: TGTGCCAGCACAAGGACTAGCACGGCCACCGGGGAGCTGTTTTTT

clone size: .
D gene: .
V gene: TRBV4-2
J gene: TRBJ1-2
CDR3 protein: CASSQGIFRNQGGDYGYTF
CDR3 DNA: TGTGCCAGCAGCCAAGGTATTTTTAGGAATCAGGGAGGAGACTATGGCTACACCTTC

clone size: .
D gene: .
V gene: TRBV10-3
J gene: TRBJ1-3
CDR3 protein: CATRVQVSGNTIYF
CDR3 DNA: TGTGCCACCCGGGTACAGGTCTCTGGAAACACCATATATTTT